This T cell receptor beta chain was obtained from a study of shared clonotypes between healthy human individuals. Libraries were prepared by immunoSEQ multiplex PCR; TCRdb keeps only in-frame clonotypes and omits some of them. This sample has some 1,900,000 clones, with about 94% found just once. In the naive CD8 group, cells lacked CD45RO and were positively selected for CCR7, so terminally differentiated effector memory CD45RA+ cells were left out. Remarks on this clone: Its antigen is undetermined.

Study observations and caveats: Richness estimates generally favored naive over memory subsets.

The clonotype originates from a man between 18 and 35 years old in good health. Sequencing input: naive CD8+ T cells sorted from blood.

The CDR3 loop reads CATSSLAPGGPQYF. CDR3 coding DNA: TGTGCCACCTCATCCCTTGCCCCCGGGGGTCCCCAGTACTTC. V and J are TRBV28 and TRBJ2-5, with a possible D match to TRBD2 (6 bases). Germline values: CDR1 MDHEN, CDR2 SYDVKM. The CDR3 runs 14 residues. Trimming removed 10 bases at V and 9 bases at J, with 24 bases between.